The TCR beta chain under discussion was sequenced for a study of blood T cells in healthy people across ages. General study findings and limits: Unsorted PBMCs ruled out conclusive naive versus antigen-experienced comparison.

The length of the CDR3 is 12 residues. V was cut by 6 bases and J by 1 base, with 4 bases left in between. The germline V gene encodes CDR1 ENHRY and CDR2 SYGVKD. On this clonotype itself: No antigen is known for it.

A sample-barcoded 5' primer and a J-beta primer mix were used in a second PCR of roughly 7 to 12 cycles. MiXCR was run by TCRdb on the 5' RACE reads, yielding one entry per CDR3 protein. The data show fewer than 650,000 distinct CDR3 sequences, about 27% seen once. These same records also appear under a second study, on T cells of mothers and their children. As that study records: Per mother, over 9 million TCR beta CDR3 reads were obtained; per child, around 2.9 million. Thymic selection molds TCR recombination output in a comparable way in related and unrelated pairs.

The sequenced sample was blood. The chain carries TRBV10-3 and TRBJ1-3; no clear D gene. The sequence was obtained from a boy aged 2 to 10 in good health. CDR3 residues: CAIRESGNTIYF. In DNA form, the CDR3 reads TGTGCCATCAGGGAATCTGGAAACACCATATATTTT.